This TCR beta chain was captured in a study of CD8 T cells in ankylosing spondylitis. TCRdb recomputed calls from the 5' RACE reads with MiXCR, one row per CDR3 protein. The repertoire holds over 110,000 distinct CDR3 sequences, with 8% to 9% as singletons. The CDR3 covers 14 residues. Trimming removed 7 bases from V and 0 bases from J, with 10 bases in between. This clonotype has more than one count but fewer than ten. No antigen is known for it. Points from the study as a whole: A number of the motif variants had already been described in reactive arthritis synovial fluid and blood. Among TCR beta sequences, a motif of under 10 highly homologous variants appeared characteristic of ankylosing spondylitis blood. According to the report, clones linked to the disease were significantly enriched in matched synovial fluid samples taken from ankylosing spondylitis patients.

The source is a male donor with ankylosing spondylitis. The sequenced material came from synovial fluid, either unsorted or a sorted T cell fraction (not recorded which). The chain joins TRBV12-3 or TRBV12-4 to TRBJ2-1; D is uncertain. The CDR3 protein is CASTSASSYNEQFF. The CDR3 DNA is TGTGCCAGCACCAGCGCTAGCTCCTACAATGAGCAGTTCTTC.